Listed below are T cell receptor beta chains from one sample, sequenced in a study of vaccination and CD4 T cells after COVID-19. These receptors' targets are unknown. MiXCR, run by TCRdb on the PCR reads, gives a single entry per CDR3 protein. The table lists about 18,000 distinct CDR3 sequences, approximately 56% of them singletons. The material was CD4+ T cells from blood, cultured in vitro, obtained before SARS-CoV-2 vaccination. These receptors were collected from a human donor who had recovered from COVID-19. Both conserved end residues are part of each CDR3. Each record gives: CDR3 DNA, CDR3 protein, V gene, D gene, clone size, J gene. The D gene is left open where the match is weak. A row's size may be missing; if present it is once, few, many or a size class.

TGTGCCAGCAGCTTATCTACGCCCGATTCACCCCTCCACTTT | CASSLSTPDSPLHF | TRBV7-9 | NA | few | TRBJ1-6
TGCAGCTTTGGGCCAGGGGGCTTTGATGGCTACACCTTC | CSFGPGGFDGYTF | TRBV29-1 | TRBD1 | NA | TRBJ1-2
TGCGCCAGCAGCCAAGTATCGGGGGAGACCCAGTACTTC | CASSQVSGETQYF | TRBV4-3 | NA | NA | TRBJ2-5
TGTGCCAGCAGCTTAGGAGGGTCTGGGACAGATACGCAGTATTTT | CASSLGGSGTDTQYF | TRBV7-2 | NA | NA | TRBJ2-3
TGCAGTGCTAGAGCGGGACAGATCACTGAAGCTTTCTTT | CSARAGQITEAFF | TRBV20-1 | TRBD1 | medium-sized | TRBJ1-1
TGTGCCAGTACCAAGAGGGGTTTGAACAATCAGCCCCAGCATTTT | CASTKRGLNNQPQHF | TRBV19 | NA | NA | TRBJ1-5
TGTGCCAGCAGTTTAACCCCGGCCGAGAACTATGGCTACACCTTC | CASSLTPAENYGYTF | TRBV12-3/TRBV12-4 | NA | NA | TRBJ1-2
TGTGCCAGCAGTTCTACCGGGACTAGTGGGTCCGGGGAGCTGTTTTTT | CASSSTGTSGSGELFF | TRBV27 | TRBD2 | few | TRBJ2-2
TGTGCCAGTAGTATCCGCCTGGAGGTCTTGCCCCAGCATTTT | CASSIRLEVLPQHF | TRBV19 | NA | NA | TRBJ1-5
TGTGCCAGCACACGTAGGGGAACTGAAGCTTTCTTT | CASTRRGTEAFF | TRBV27 | NA | NA | TRBJ1-1
TGTGCCAGCAGTTATACTAGCGGTTGGGCAGATACGCAGTATTTT | CASSYTSGWADTQYF | TRBV28 | TRBD2 | NA | TRBJ2-3
TGTGCCAGCAGGCGAACTGGATTGAACACTGAAGCTTTCTTT | CASRRTGLNTEAFF | TRBV7-2 | NA | NA | TRBJ1-1
TGCAGTCCAACAGACATCCGTACTTGGAATGAGCAGTTCTTC | CSPTDIRTWNEQFF | TRBV20-1 | NA | few | TRBJ2-1
TGCAGTGCTGCGACAGGAGGGGGCCCTGAAGCTTTCTTT | CSAATGGGPEAFF | TRBV20-1 | TRBD1 | NA | TRBJ1-1
TGTGCCAGCAGCCTAGCGGGGGTCGGTGAGCAGTTCTTC | CASSLAGVGEQFF | TRBV7-2 | TRBD2 | NA | TRBJ2-1
TGTGCCAGCAGTGCCTTGGGGCCTGCCGAAGCTTTCTTT | CASSALGPAEAFF | TRBV6-2/TRBV6-3 | NA | NA | TRBJ1-1
TGTGCCAGTAGTATTAGCAGGAACGGCAATCAGCCCCAGCATTTT | CASSISRNGNQPQHF | TRBV19 | NA | few | TRBJ1-5
TGTGCCAGCAGCTTAGGCGGTGATCAGCCCCAGCATTTT | CASSLGGDQPQHF | TRBV11-3 | NA | NA | TRBJ1-5
TGTGCCAACAGCTTATCGGCGGGAACCACAGATACGCAGTATTTT | CANSLSAGTTDTQYF | TRBV7-9 | NA | NA | TRBJ2-3
TGTGCCAGCAGCTCCGGGGGGACGGGGAACCAAGAGACCCAGTACTTC | CASSSGGTGNQETQYF | TRBV5-4 | TRBD2 | NA | TRBJ2-5
TGCAGTGCTAGAGACCTATCCGGGACAGTGAACACTGAAGCTTTCTTT | CSARDLSGTVNTEAFF | TRBV20-1 | TRBD1 | NA | TRBJ1-1
TGCGCCAGCAGCAACCCCCTAGACAGCAATAATTCACCCCTCCACTTT | CASSNPLDSNNSPLHF | TRBV4-1 | NA | NA | TRBJ1-6
TGTGCCAGCAGAAGACAGGGGAGTGGTTCACCCCTCCACTTT | CASRRQGSGSPLHF | TRBV6-1 | TRBD1 | NA | TRBJ1-6
TGTGCCAGTAGTAGATCCCGGAACACTGAAGCTTTCTTT | CASSRSRNTEAFF | TRBV19 | NA | few | TRBJ1-1
TGCAGTGCTAGAGTAAGGGGAGCAGGTACCCCCTACGAGCAGTACTTC | CSARVRGAGTPYEQYF | TRBV20-1 | NA | NA | TRBJ2-7